These T cell receptor beta chains were read from a single sample in a study of glioma-infiltrating T cells after dendritic cell vaccination. TCRdb's copy holds only in-frame clones and misses some; the assay was immunoSEQ multiplex PCR. The sample lists almost 90,000 clones; around four fifths were seen once. The material sequenced was blood, taken after dendritic cell vaccination. The receptor set was obtained from a human donor with glioblastoma. Each CDR3 is given with its conserved first and last residue. A D gene is named only where the DNA matches it firmly. Clone sizes are given selectively: once, few, many, or a class where the clone is expanded.

v_call: TRBV2; cdr3_length: 16; clone_size: -; j_call: TRBJ2-1; d_call: TRBD2; cdr3_aa: CASKLLAGGPGDEQFF; cdr3_nt: TGTGCCAGCAAACTACTAGCGGGGGGGCCCGGGGATGAGCAGTTCTTC
v_call: TRBV6-4; cdr3_length: 14; clone_size: -; j_call: TRBJ2-2; d_call: -; cdr3_aa: CASSDTSETGELFF; cdr3_nt: TGTGCCAGCAGTGACACCTCAGAAACCGGGGAGCTGTTTTTT
v_call: TRBV10-1; cdr3_length: 14; clone_size: -; j_call: TRBJ2-7; d_call: -; cdr3_aa: CASSANRPSYEQYF; cdr3_nt: TGCGCCAGCAGTGCAAACAGACCCTCCTACGAGCAGTACTTC
v_call: TRBV11-2; cdr3_length: 13; clone_size: -; j_call: TRBJ1-5; d_call: -; cdr3_aa: CASTGGVNQPQHF; cdr3_nt: TGTGCCAGCACCGGCGGTGTCAATCAGCCCCAGCATTTT
v_call: TRBV7-2; cdr3_length: 13; clone_size: -; j_call: TRBJ2-7; d_call: TRBD1; cdr3_aa: CASSRDRAYEQYF; cdr3_nt: TGTGCCAGCAGCCGGGACAGGGCTTACGAGCAGTACTTC
v_call: TRBV11-1; cdr3_length: 12; clone_size: -; j_call: TRBJ2-7; d_call: TRBD1; cdr3_aa: CASSSRGNEQYF; cdr3_nt: TGTGCCAGCAGCTCCAGGGGGAACGAGCAGTACTTC
v_call: TRBV11-1; cdr3_length: 14; clone_size: -; j_call: TRBJ2-1; d_call: -; cdr3_aa: CASSLDLVGGEQFF; cdr3_nt: TGTGCCAGCAGCTTAGATCTTGTAGGGGGTGAGCAGTTCTTC
v_call: TRBV2; cdr3_length: 13; clone_size: -; j_call: TRBJ1-2; d_call: -; cdr3_aa: CASSDDSAYGYTF; cdr3_nt: TGTGCCAGCAGTGATGACAGCGCGTATGGCTACACCTTC
v_call: TRBV5-1; cdr3_length: 16; clone_size: -; j_call: TRBJ1-3; d_call: -; cdr3_aa: CASSLAGRGAENTIYF; cdr3_nt: TGCGCCAGCAGCTTGGCGGGCAGGGGCGCAGAAAACACCATATATTTT
v_call: TRBV7-2; cdr3_length: 15; clone_size: -; j_call: TRBJ2-3; d_call: TRBD2; cdr3_aa: CASSSSGEGADTQYF; cdr3_nt: TGTGCCAGCAGCTCGAGCGGGGAAGGGGCAGATACGCAGTATTTT
v_call: TRBV5-1; cdr3_length: 15; clone_size: -; j_call: TRBJ1-1; d_call: TRBD1; cdr3_aa: CASSQIQGVRTEAFF; cdr3_nt: TGCGCCAGCAGCCAGATACAGGGGGTAAGGACTGAAGCTTTCTTT
v_call: TRBV7-2; cdr3_length: 13; clone_size: -; j_call: TRBJ2-7; d_call: -; cdr3_aa: CASSLTQTYEQYF; cdr3_nt: TGTGCCAGCAGCTTGACACAAACCTACGAGCAGTACTTC
v_call: TRBV7-9; cdr3_length: 15; clone_size: -; j_call: TRBJ1-6; d_call: -; cdr3_aa: CASSPGESYNSPLHF; cdr3_nt: TGTGCCAGCAGCCCCGGGGAGTCTTATAATTCACCCCTCCACTTT
v_call: TRBV7-2; cdr3_length: 15; clone_size: few; j_call: TRBJ2-5; d_call: TRBD2; cdr3_aa: CASSLGGRGVETQYF; cdr3_nt: TGTGCCAGCAGCTTAGGCGGGAGGGGGGTGGAGACCCAGTACTTC
v_call: TRBV27; cdr3_length: 15; clone_size: -; j_call: TRBJ2-7; d_call: TRBD1; cdr3_aa: CASSLSGGPNYEQYF; cdr3_nt: TGTGCCAGCAGTTTATCAGGGGGCCCGAACTACGAGCAGTACTTC
v_call: TRBV2; cdr3_length: 15; clone_size: -; j_call: TRBJ2-6; d_call: -; cdr3_aa: CASSAQGSGANVLTF; cdr3_nt: TGTGCCAGCAGCGCCCAGGGCTCTGGGGCCAACGTCCTGACTTTC
v_call: TRBV6-6; cdr3_length: 15; clone_size: -; j_call: TRBJ2-7; d_call: -; cdr3_aa: CASSYTVGPDYEQYF; cdr3_nt: TGTGCCAGCAGTTATACCGTGGGGCCAGACTACGAGCAGTACTTC
v_call: TRBV10-3; cdr3_length: 14; clone_size: few; j_call: TRBJ1-6; d_call: TRBD1; cdr3_aa: CAIRGTGHNSPLHF; cdr3_nt: TGTGCCATCAGAGGGACAGGACACAATTCACCCCTCCACTTT
v_call: TRBV6-1; cdr3_length: 16; clone_size: -; j_call: TRBJ1-2; d_call: -; cdr3_aa: CASSEAETGIDYGYTF; cdr3_nt: TGTGCCAGCAGTGAAGCAGAGACAGGAATCGACTATGGCTACACCTTC
v_call: TRBV28; cdr3_length: 15; clone_size: -; j_call: TRBJ1-1; d_call: TRBD1; cdr3_aa: CASSSPRGMGAEAFF; cdr3_nt: TGTGCCAGCAGTTCACCCAGGGGGATGGGCGCTGAAGCTTTCTTT
v_call: TRBV29-1; cdr3_length: 14; clone_size: -; j_call: TRBJ2-4; d_call: TRBD1; cdr3_aa: CSVTTGVRQNIQYF; cdr3_nt: TGCAGCGTCACGACAGGGGTCAGGCAAAACATTCAGTACTTC
v_call: TRBV7-2; cdr3_length: 14; clone_size: -; j_call: TRBJ1-2; d_call: -; cdr3_aa: CASSPGGANYGYTF; cdr3_nt: TGTGCCAGCAGCCCCGGGGGGGCTAACTATGGCTACACCTTC
v_call: TRBV12-5; cdr3_length: 15; clone_size: once; j_call: TRBJ1-1; d_call: -; cdr3_aa: CASGLVLSGRPEAFF; cdr3_nt: TGTGCTAGTGGTTTGGTATTGTCAGGGAGGCCTGAAGCTTTCTTT
v_call: TRBV6-6; cdr3_length: 14; clone_size: -; j_call: TRBJ1-6; d_call: -; cdr3_aa: CASSYSSPGSPLHF; cdr3_nt: TGTGCCAGCAGTTACTCGAGTCCGGGTTCACCCCTCCACTTT
v_call: TRBV25-1; cdr3_length: 13; clone_size: -; j_call: TRBJ1-5; d_call: -; cdr3_aa: CASSEGQGGPQHF; cdr3_nt: TGTGCCAGCAGTGAAGGGCAGGGAGGGCCCCAGCATTTT
v_call: TRBV6-1; cdr3_length: 15; clone_size: -; j_call: TRBJ2-3; d_call: TRBD1; cdr3_aa: CASSVGTGSTDTQYF; cdr3_nt: TGTGCCAGCAGTGTCGGGACAGGAAGCACAGATACGCAGTATTTT
v_call: TRBV18; cdr3_length: 13; clone_size: -; j_call: TRBJ1-5; d_call: -; cdr3_aa: CASSPGQNQPQHF; cdr3_nt: TGTGCCAGCTCACCGGGACAAAATCAGCCCCAGCATTTT
v_call: TRBV2; cdr3_length: 14; clone_size: -; j_call: TRBJ1-1; d_call: -; cdr3_aa: CASSVLAEGTEAFF; cdr3_nt: TGTGCCAGCAGTGTCTTGGCGGAGGGTACTGAAGCTTTCTTT
v_call: TRBV6-1; cdr3_length: 16; clone_size: -; j_call: TRBJ1-2; d_call: TRBD1; cdr3_aa: CASSASTGQNLYGYTF; cdr3_nt: TGTGCCAGCAGTGCCTCGACAGGGCAGAACCTCTATGGCTACACCTTC
v_call: TRBV4-2; cdr3_length: 16; clone_size: -; j_call: TRBJ2-3; d_call: TRBD2; cdr3_aa: CASSQGAGGGADTQYF; cdr3_nt: TGTGCCAGCAGCCAAGGGGCGGGGGGCGGGGCAGATACGCAGTATTTT
v_call: TRBV5-4; cdr3_length: 18; clone_size: -; j_call: TRBJ2-5; d_call: -; cdr3_aa: CASSLGGGGKGGQETQYF; cdr3_nt: TGTGCCAGCAGCTTGGGAGGGGGCGGGAAGGGAGGTCAAGAGACCCAGTACTTC
v_call: TRBV4-1; cdr3_length: 14; clone_size: -; j_call: TRBJ2-5; d_call: -; cdr3_aa: CASTSAPGEETQYF; cdr3_nt: TGCGCCAGCACCAGTGCCCCAGGGGAAGAGACCCAGTACTTC